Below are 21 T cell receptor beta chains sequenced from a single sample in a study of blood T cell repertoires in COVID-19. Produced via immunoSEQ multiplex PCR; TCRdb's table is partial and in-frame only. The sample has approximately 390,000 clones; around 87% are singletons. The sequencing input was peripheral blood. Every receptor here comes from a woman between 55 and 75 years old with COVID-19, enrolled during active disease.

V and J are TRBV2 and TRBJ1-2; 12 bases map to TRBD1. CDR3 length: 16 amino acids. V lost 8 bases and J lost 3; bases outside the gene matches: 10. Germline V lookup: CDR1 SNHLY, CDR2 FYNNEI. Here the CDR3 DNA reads TGTGCCAGCCGCCGGGACAGGGGGCCTGCTGACTATGGCTACACCTTC. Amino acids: CASRRDRGPADYGYTF.

In nucleotides, the CDR3 is TGCGCCAGCAGCCAAGATTTGGAGGGCTACACCTTC. Translating it yields CASSQDLEGYTF. The rearrangement joins TRBV4-1 to TRBJ1-2; D unresolved. The CDR3 spans 12 residues. Germline V gene data show CDR1 as MGHRA and CDR2 as YSYEKL. The V gene lost 0 bases and the J gene lost 8 bases, with 7 bases spanning the gap.

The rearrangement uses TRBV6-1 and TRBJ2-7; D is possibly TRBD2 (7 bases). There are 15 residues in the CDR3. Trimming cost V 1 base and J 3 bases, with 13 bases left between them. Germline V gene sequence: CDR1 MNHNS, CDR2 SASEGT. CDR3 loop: CASSEGFGGHYEQYF. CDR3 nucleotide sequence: TGTGCCAGCAGTGAAGGGTTCGGGGGGCACTACGAGCAGTACTTC.

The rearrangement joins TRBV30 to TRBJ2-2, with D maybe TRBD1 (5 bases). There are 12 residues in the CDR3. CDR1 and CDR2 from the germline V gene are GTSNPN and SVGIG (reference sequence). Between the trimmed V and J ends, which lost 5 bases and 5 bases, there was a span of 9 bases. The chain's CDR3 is CAWAQGTGELFF. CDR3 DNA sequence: TGTGCCTGGGCCCAGGGTACCGGGGAGCTGTTTTTT.

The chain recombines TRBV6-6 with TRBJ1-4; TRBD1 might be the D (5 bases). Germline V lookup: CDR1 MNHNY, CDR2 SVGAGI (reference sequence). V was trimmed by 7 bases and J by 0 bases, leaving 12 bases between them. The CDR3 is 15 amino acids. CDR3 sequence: CASIMAGPTNEKLFF. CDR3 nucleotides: TGTGCCAGCATCATGGCGGGACCAACTAATGAAAAACTGTTTTTT.

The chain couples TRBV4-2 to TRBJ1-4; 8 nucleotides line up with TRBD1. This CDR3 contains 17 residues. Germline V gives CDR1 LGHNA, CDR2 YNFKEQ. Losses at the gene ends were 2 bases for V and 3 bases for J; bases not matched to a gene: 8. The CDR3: CASSQQPLTGANEKLFF. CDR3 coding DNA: TGTGCCAGCAGCCAACAGCCATTGACAGGGGCTAATGAAAAACTGTTTTTT.

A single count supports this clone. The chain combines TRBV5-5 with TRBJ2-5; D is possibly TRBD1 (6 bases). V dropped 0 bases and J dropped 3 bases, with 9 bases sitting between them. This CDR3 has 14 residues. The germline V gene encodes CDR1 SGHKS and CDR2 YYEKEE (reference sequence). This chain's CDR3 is CASSLVPGEETQYF. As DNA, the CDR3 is TGTGCCAGCAGCTTGGTCCCAGGGGAAGAGACCCAGTACTTC.

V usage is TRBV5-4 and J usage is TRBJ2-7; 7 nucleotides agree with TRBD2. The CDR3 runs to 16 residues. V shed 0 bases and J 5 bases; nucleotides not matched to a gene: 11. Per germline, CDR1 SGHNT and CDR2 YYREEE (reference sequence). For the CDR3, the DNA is TGTGCCAGCAGCTTGGGAAGCGGGGTTCAGTCCGACGAGCAGTACTTC. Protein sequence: CASSLGSGVQSDEQYF.

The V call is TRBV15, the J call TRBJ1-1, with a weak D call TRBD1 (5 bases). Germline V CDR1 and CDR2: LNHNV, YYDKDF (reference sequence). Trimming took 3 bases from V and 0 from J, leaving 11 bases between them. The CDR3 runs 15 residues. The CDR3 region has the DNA TGTGCCACCAGCAGGGTGGCAGGGATGAACACTGAAGCTTTCTTT. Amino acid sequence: CATSRVAGMNTEAFF.

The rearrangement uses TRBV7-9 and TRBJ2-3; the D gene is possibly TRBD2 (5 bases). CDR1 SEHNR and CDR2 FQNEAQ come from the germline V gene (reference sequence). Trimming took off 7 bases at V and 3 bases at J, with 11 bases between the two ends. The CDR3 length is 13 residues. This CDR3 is CASKGEWTDTQYF. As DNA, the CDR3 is TGTGCCAGCAAGGGAGAATGGACAGATACGCAGTATTTT.

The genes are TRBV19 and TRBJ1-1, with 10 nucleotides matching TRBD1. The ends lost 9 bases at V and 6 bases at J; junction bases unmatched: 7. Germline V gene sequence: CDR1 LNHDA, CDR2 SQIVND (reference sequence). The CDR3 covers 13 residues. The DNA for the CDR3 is TGTGCCAGCCGGGACAGGGGTCCCCCTGAAGCTTTCTTT. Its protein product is CASRDRGPPEAFF.

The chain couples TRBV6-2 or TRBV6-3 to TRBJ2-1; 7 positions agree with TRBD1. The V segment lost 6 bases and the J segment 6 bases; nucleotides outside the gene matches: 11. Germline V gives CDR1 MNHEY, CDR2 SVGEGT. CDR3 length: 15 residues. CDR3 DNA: TGTGCCAGCAGCCGCCCTTCGTCAGGGGGCAATGAGCAGTTCTTC. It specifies CASSRPSSGGNEQFF.

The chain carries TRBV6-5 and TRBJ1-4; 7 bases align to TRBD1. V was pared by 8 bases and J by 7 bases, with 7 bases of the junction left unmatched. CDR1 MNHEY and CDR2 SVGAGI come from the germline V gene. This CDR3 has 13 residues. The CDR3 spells CASQTGLFEKLFF. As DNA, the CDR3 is TGTGCCAGCCAGACAGGGCTATTTGAAAAACTGTTTTTT.

Here the CDR3 reads CASSAQRTGSGEQYF. As DNA, the CDR3 is TGTGCCAGCAGCGCCCAGCGGACAGGTTCCGGCGAGCAGTACTTC. The rearrangement uses TRBV25-1 and TRBJ2-7, with 7 bases matching TRBD1. The trim removed 6 bases at V and 6 bases at J, leaving 14 bases unmatched. Per germline, CDR1 MGHDK and CDR2 SYGVNS. The CDR3 extends over 15 amino acids.

The CDR3 DNA reads TGTGCCTGGACTTCCGACAGGGATCAGCCCCAGCATTTT. It encodes CAWTSDRDQPQHF. This chain joins TRBV30 and TRBJ1-5; 7 bases are shared with TRBD1. Germline CDR1 is GTSNPN and CDR2 is SVGIG (reference sequence). This CDR3 comprises 13 residues. V lost 4 bases to trimming and J lost 5 bases; unmatched junction nucleotides: 5.

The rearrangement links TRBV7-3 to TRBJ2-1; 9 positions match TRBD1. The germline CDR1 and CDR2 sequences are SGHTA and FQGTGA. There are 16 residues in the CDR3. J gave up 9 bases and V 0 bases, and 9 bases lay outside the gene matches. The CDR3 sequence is CASSLTAGTGFLEQFF. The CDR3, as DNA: TGTGCCAGCAGCTTAACGGCCGGGACAGGGTTCCTTGAGCAGTTCTTC.

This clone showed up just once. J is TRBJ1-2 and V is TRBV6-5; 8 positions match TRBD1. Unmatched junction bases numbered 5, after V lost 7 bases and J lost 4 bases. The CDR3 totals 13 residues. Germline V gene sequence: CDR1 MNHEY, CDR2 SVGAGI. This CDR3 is CASTLGQGYGYTF. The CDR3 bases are TGTGCCAGCACCCTAGGACAGGGCTATGGCTACACCTTC.

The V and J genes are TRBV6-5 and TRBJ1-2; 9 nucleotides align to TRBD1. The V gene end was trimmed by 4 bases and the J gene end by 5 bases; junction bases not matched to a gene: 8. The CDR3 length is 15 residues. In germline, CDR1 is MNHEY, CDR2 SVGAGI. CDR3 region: CASSSSDRGKYGYTF. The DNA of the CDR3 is TGTGCCAGCAGTTCCTCCGACAGGGGGAAATATGGCTACACCTTC.

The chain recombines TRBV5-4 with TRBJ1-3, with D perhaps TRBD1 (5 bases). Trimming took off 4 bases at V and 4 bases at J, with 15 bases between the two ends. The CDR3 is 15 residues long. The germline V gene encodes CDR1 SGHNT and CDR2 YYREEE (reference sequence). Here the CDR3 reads CASSGDFGVGNTIYF. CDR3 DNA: TGTGCCAGCAGCGGGGACTTCGGCGTAGGAAACACCATATATTTT. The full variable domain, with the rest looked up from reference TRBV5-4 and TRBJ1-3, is ETGVTQSPTHLIKTRGQQVTLRCSSQSGHNTVSWYQQALGQGPQFIFQYYREEENGRGNFPPRFSGLQFPNYSSELNVNALELDDSALYLCASSGDFGVGNTIYFGEGSWLTVV.

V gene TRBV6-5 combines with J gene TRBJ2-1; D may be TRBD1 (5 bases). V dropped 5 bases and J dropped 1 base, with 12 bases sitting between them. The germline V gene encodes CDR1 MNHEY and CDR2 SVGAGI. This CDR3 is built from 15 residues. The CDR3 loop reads CASSPDRSSYNEQFF. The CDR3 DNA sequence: TGTGCCAGCAGTCCCGACAGATCTTCCTACAATGAGCAGTTCTTC.

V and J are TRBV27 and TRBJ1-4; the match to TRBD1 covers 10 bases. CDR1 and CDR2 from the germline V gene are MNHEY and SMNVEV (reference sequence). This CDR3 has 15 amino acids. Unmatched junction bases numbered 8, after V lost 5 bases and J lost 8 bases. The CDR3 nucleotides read TGTGCCAGCAGTCCCCGACAGGGGGCCGCGGAAAAACTGTTTTTT. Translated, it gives CASSPRQGAAEKLFF.